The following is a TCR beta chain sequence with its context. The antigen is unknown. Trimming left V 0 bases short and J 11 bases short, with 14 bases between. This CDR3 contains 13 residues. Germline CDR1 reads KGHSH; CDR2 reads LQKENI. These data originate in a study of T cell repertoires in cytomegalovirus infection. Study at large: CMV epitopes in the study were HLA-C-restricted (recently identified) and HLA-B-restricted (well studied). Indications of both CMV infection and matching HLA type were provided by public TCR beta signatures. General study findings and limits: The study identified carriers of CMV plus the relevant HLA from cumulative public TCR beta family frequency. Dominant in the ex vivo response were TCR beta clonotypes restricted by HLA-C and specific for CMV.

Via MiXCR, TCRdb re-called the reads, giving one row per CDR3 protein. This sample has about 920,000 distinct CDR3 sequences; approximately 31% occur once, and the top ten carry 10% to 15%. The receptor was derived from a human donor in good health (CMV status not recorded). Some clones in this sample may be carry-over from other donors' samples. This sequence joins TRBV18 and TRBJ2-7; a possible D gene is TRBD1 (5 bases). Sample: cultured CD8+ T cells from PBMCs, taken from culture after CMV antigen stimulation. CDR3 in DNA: TGTGCCAGCTCACCACCCAGGGATTGGGAAAAGTACGTC. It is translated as CASSPPRDWEKYV.